This is a list of T cell receptor beta chains from one sample in a study of T cell responses to AZD1222 COVID-19 vaccine. TCRdb's copy holds only in-frame clones and misses some; the assay was immunoSEQ multiplex PCR. Of about 120,000 clones listed, about 90% were seen once; the top ten hold roughly 5.7%. This specimen was peripheral blood, taken on day 0 of AZD1222 vaccination. The receptors were gathered from an adult in good health. Both conserved end residues are part of each CDR3. D genes are given only for firm matches. Rows may omit the clone size; those that give it use once, few, many or a size class.

-	TRBV7-8	TRBJ2-1	TRBD2	CASSTRTSWSNEQFF	TGTGCCAGCAGCACCAGGACTAGTTGGTCCAATGAGCAGTTCTTC
-	TRBV11-2	TRBJ2-2	-	CASSTNSRVTGLFF	TGTGCCAGCAGCACAAACAGTCGGGTCACAGGGCTGTTTTTT
-	TRBV2	TRBJ1-5	-	CASSGANQHF	TGTGCCAGCAGTGGGGCTAACCAGCATTTT
-	TRBV23-1	TRBJ2-7	-	CASSHRGSPYEQYF	TGCGCCAGCAGTCATCGCGGCAGCCCCTACGAGCAGTACTTC
-	TRBV5-1	TRBJ2-1	-	CASSLGSAGHNEQFF	TGCGCCAGCAGCTTGGGCTCTGCGGGCCACAATGAGCAGTTCTTC
-	TRBV2	TRBJ1-4	-	CAVRDLEDPATNEKLFF	TGTGCCGTACGGGACCTTGAGGATCCCGCAACTAATGAAAAACTGTTTTTT
-	TRBV19	TRBJ1-2	-	CASSASSYRERGYTF	TGTGCCAGTAGTGCCTCCTCCTACAGGGAAAGGGGCTACACCTTC
-	TRBV28	TRBJ1-2	-	CASLPGTGFNYGYTF	TGTGCCAGCCTACCCGGGACGGGATTTAACTATGGCTACACCTTC
-	TRBV19	TRBJ2-7	TRBD2	CASSIARLAGVYEQYF	TGTGCCAGTAGTATAGCCCGACTAGCGGGAGTATACGAGCAGTACTTC
-	TRBV12-3/TRBV12-4	TRBJ1-1	-	CAPGSQGAEAFF	TGTGCCCCGGGATCCCAGGGCGCTGAAGCTTTCTTT
once	TRBV21-1	TRBJ1-2	-	CASSKAGSHRGLVGYTF	TGTGCCAGCAGCAAAGCCGGGAGTCACAGGGGGTTGGTTGGCTACACCTTC
-	TRBV5-1	TRBJ1-2	-	CASSLERSNYGYTF	TGCGCCAGCAGCTTGGAGCGGTCTAACTATGGCTACACCTTC
-	TRBV28	TRBJ1-4	TRBD1	CASRPSPGQGSEKLFF	TGTGCCAGCAGACCTAGCCCGGGACAGGGTAGCGAAAAACTGTTTTTT
-	TRBV2	TRBJ2-5	TRBD1	CASSERWTGRAETQYF	TGTGCCAGCAGTGAGAGATGGACAGGGCGAGCAGAGACCCAGTACTTC
-	TRBV28	TRBJ1-1	-	CASSSDQGNTEAFF	TGTGCCAGCAGCTCAGACCAGGGGAACACTGAAGCTTTCTTT
-	TRBV4-2	TRBJ1-2	TRBD1	CASSQERGPRDGYTF	TGTGCCAGCAGCCAAGAGAGGGGGCCGAGGGATGGCTACACCTTC
-	TRBV6-5	TRBJ2-7	TRBD1	CASSGTVRNEQYF	TGTGCCAGCAGCGGGACAGTCAGGAACGAGCAGTACTTC
-	TRBV5-1	TRBJ2-6	TRBD1	CASSPGTGGAGANVLTF	TGCGCCAGCAGCCCCGGGACAGGGGGCGCTGGGGCCAACGTCCTGACTTTC
-	TRBV6-6	TRBJ2-7	TRBD2	CASSKGAGAWEQYF	TGTGCCAGCAGCAAGGGCGCGGGAGCTTGGGAGCAGTACTTC
-	TRBV5-1	TRBJ2-1	-	CASQQGRGEQFF	TGCGCCAGCCAGCAGGGAAGGGGCGAGCAGTTCTTC
-	TRBV7-9	TRBJ2-7	-	CASSLAGARNEQYF	TGTGCCAGCAGCTTAGCGGGGGCTAGGAACGAGCAGTACTTC
-	TRBV28	TRBJ2-3	TRBD2	CASSLTASGTDTQYF	TGTGCCAGCAGTTTAACAGCTAGCGGGACAGATACGCAGTATTTT
-	TRBV7-3	TRBJ2-1	-	CASSLRKGVKFF	TGTGCCAGCAGCTTAAGAAAGGGCGTCAAGTTCTTC
-	TRBV7-8	TRBJ1-1	-	CASSQRDRGEHTEAFF	TGTGCCAGCAGCCAGCGGGATCGGGGAGAACACACTGAAGCTTTCTTT
-	TRBV5-1	TRBJ1-5	-	CASSLFSNQPQHF	TGCGCCAGCAGCTTGTTTAGCAATCAGCCCCAGCATTTT
-	TRBV5-1	TRBJ1-2	TRBD1	CASSPGTANYGYTF	TGCGCCAGCAGCCCCGGGACAGCTAACTATGGCTACACCTTC
-	TRBV28	TRBJ2-7	-	CASRAGTIKDYEQYF	TGTGCCAGCAGGGCCGGGACCATCAAAGACTACGAGCAGTACTTC
-	TRBV2	TRBJ1-1	-	CASSGIMNTEAFF	TGTGCCAGCAGTGGTATAATGAACACTGAAGCTTTCTTT
-	TRBV5-6	TRBJ1-5	-	CASSYWGTGPQHF	TGTGCCAGCAGCTATTGGGGGACTGGGCCCCAGCATTTT
once	TRBV11-2	TRBJ1-5	-	CASSVDSNQPQHF	TGTGCCAGCAGCGTAGACAGCAATCAGCCCCAGCATTTT
-	TRBV6-5	TRBJ2-7	-	CASRETGGGYEQYF	TGTGCCAGCAGAGAGACAGGCGGGGGATACGAGCAGTACTTC